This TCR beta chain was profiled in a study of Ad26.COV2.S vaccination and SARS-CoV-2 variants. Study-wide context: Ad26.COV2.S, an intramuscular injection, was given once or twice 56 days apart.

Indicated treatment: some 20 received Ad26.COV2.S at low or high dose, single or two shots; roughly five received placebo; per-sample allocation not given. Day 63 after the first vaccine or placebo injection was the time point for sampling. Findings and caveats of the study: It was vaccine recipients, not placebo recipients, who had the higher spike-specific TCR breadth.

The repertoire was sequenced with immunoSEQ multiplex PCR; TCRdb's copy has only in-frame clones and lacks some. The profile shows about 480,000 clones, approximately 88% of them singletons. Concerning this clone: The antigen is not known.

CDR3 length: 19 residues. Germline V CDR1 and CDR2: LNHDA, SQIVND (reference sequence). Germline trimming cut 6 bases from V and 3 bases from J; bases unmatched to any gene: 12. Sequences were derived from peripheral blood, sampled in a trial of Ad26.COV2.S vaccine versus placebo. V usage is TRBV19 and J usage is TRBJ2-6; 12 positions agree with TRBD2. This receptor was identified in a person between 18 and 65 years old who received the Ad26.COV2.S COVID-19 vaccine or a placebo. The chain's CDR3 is CASSSTILAGGLGANVLTF. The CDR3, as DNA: TGTGCCAGTAGCTCCACGATACTAGCGGGAGGCCTTGGGGCCAACGTCCTGACTTTC.